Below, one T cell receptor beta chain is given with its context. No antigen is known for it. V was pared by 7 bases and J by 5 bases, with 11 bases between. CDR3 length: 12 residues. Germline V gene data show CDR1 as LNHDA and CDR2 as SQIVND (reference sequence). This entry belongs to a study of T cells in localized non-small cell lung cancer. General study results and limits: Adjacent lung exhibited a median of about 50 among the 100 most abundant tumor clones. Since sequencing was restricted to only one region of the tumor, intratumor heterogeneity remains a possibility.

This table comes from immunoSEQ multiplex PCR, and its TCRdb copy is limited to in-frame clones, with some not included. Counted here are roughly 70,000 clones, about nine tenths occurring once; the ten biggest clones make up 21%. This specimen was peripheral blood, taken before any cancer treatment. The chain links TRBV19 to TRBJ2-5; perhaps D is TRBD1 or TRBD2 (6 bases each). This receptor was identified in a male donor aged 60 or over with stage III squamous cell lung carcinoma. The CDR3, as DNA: TGTGCCAGTAAGGGGGGCGGGGAGACCCAGTACTTC. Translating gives CASKGGGETQYF.